Listed below are T cell receptor beta chains from one sample, sequenced in a study of T cell responses to AZD1222 COVID-19 vaccine. The method was immunoSEQ multiplex PCR; TCRdb's version includes in-frame clones alone and lacks a portion of them. Among approximately 71,000 clones listed, about three quarters were seen once. The sequencing used peripheral blood, collected on day 0 of AZD1222 vaccination. The receptors here all came from an adult in good health. The CDR3 runs from the conserved cysteine through the conserved F or W.

v_gene	j_gene	CDR3aa
TRBV7-2	TRBJ2-2	CASSSDRVSGELFF
TRBV4-3	TRBJ2-1	CASSQGRRFTEGQFF
TRBV2	TRBJ1-3	CASSAHVRDTIYF
TRBV6-7	TRBJ2-5	CASPQIGTNQETQYF
TRBV25-1	TRBJ1-4	CASSPTGPSEKLFF
TRBV20-1	TRBJ1-2	CSAGREDGYTF
TRBV28	TRBJ2-1	CASSFWGGNEQFF
TRBV9	TRBJ2-7	CASSVEGQVTYEQYF
TRBV3-1/TRBV3-2	TRBJ1-4	CASSQGWQGLAEKLFF
TRBV7-2	TRBJ2-2	CASSLEGQGPKFNTGELFF
TRBV6-5	TRBJ2-1	CASSYSTRPNYNEQFF
TRBV2	TRBJ1-6	CASSSIPQPLHF
TRBV12-5	TRBJ2-1	CASGPGLSNNEQFF
TRBV6-6	TRBJ1-5	CASSYGTPSNQPQHF
TRBV12-5	TRBJ2-7	CASGLVPGESYEQYF
TRBV3-1/TRBV3-2	TRBJ1-4	CASSLSGGRRKLFF
TRBV7-2	TRBJ2-7	CASSLGANREQYF
TRBV29-1	TRBJ1-2	CSVPHGVSPGYTF
TRBV7-9	TRBJ2-3	CASSLGLEGDTQYF
TRBV18	TRBJ1-2	CASSSGQGLNYGYTF
TRBV7-9	TRBJ2-4	CASSPVGSPLAKNIQYF
TRBV5-1	TRBJ2-7	CASRPDRTYEQYF
TRBV30	TRBJ2-7	CAWSVSQGYEQYF
TRBV28	TRBJ1-3	CATTTDTKVYSGNTIYF
TRBV2	TRBJ1-5	CASSLGTSHQPQHF
TRBV5-8	TRBJ1-5	CASSLGWSQNQPQHF
TRBV19	TRBJ2-4	CATATLAKNIQYF
TRBV7-2	TRBJ2-7	CASISLGTSGGTYEQYF
TRBV10-3	TRBJ2-5	CAISDEGQGVETQYF
TRBV19	TRBJ2-7	CASSSLTGFDYEQYF
TRBV6-2/TRBV6-3	TRBJ2-7	CASSYPNGPSYEQYF
TRBV5-1	TRBJ1-1	CASSRVGGDTEAFF
TRBV30	TRBJ1-2	CASGGSSNYGYTF
TRBV12-3/TRBV12-4	TRBJ1-3	CASNPGEGNTIYF
TRBV19	TRBJ2-1	CASSLAGMVNEQFF
TRBV6-1	TRBJ1-5	CASSENGFQHF
TRBV4-3	TRBJ1-2	CASSHLQGLEGYTF
TRBV20-1	TRBJ1-1	CSVVRPSGSEF
TRBV7-2	TRBJ2-5	CASGNDGGRTQYF
TRBV25-1	TRBJ2-5	CASSDPNRQGPQETQYF
TRBV3-1/TRBV3-2	TRBJ2-7	CASSQSILLQGRSYEQYF
TRBV6-6	TRBJ2-3	CASSTGLRDTQYF
TRBV2	TRBJ1-2	CASSPGQGLGGYTF
TRBV28	TRBJ2-1	CASRGQGALNEQFF
TRBV4-2	TRBJ2-2	CASSQRFSSLTGELFF
TRBV5-4	TRBJ2-2	CAGSGTLAFPNTGELFF
TRBV21-1	TRBJ2-7	CASSKTECLTYEQYF
TRBV7-2	TRBJ2-3	CASSSKDTDTQYF
TRBV30	TRBJ2-7	CAWNSGGVSYEQYF